One T cell receptor beta chain is described in this entry. Its antigen is unidentified. CD8 cells classed as naive were CD45RO-negative and positively selected for CCR7, excluding terminally differentiated effector memory CD45RA+ cells. Sorted-subset replicate PCRs used 150 to 200 ng of genomic DNA. This amount corresponded to tens of thousands of T cell genomes. Sequenced by immunoSEQ multiplex PCR; TCRdb stores in-frame clones only, minus some. Altogether about 1,900,000 clones are present, approximately 95% being singletons, with the ten largest covering under 1.5%. This record belongs to a study of shared clonotypes between healthy human individuals. The CDR3 runs to 22 residues. Germline trimming cut 0 bases from V and 4 bases from J; bases unmatched to any gene: 23. CDR1 and CDR2 from the germline V gene are SGDLS and YYNGEE. Findings of the study overall: Shared clonotypes: roughly 4.5% naive CD4, around 3.5% naive CD8, over 2% memory CD4, roughly 0.4% memory CD8. Only blood underwent sampling, and tissue repertoires likely differ. What naive subsets generally showed was a larger estimated richness than memory subsets showed.

This sequence joins TRBV9 and TRBJ2-1; 9 bases match TRBD2. The sequence came from a man between 18 and 35 years old in good health. Sequencing was carried out using naive CD8+ T cells sorted from blood. The CDR3 coding sequence is TGTGCCAGCAGCGTAGAGGAAATAGTTGAGCGGGAGGCTGATGGTCCATACAATGAGCAGTTCTTC. Amino acid sequence: CASSVEEIVEREADGPYNEQFF.